This entry lists 18 T cell receptor beta chains sequenced from one sample in a study of T cell responses to AZD1222 COVID-19 vaccine. This table comes from immunoSEQ multiplex PCR, and its TCRdb copy is limited to in-frame clones, with some not included. The sample has 150,000 to 200,000 clones; around nine tenths are singletons. This sample comprised peripheral blood, obtained 28 days after the second dose of the MenACWY control vaccine. The origin of the receptors is an adult who received the MenACWY meningococcal vaccine as a control.

The rearrangement joins TRBV25-1 to TRBJ2-7; TRBD2 matches 7 bases. This CDR3 spans 15 amino acids. Germline V lookup: CDR1 MGHDK, CDR2 SYGVNS. The J segment lost 4 bases and the V segment lost 7 bases, leaving 13 bases of the junction unmatched. CDR3 in amino acids: CASKGSSGPNYEQYF. In nucleotides, the CDR3 is TGTGCCAGCAAGGGCTCTAGCGGACCTAATTACGAGCAGTACTTC.

This clone has a single count. The rearrangement links TRBV7-9 to TRBJ2-2; D remains unclear. The CDR3 is 8 residues long. V dropped 3 bases and J dropped 13 bases, with 0 bases sitting between them. Germline CDR1 reads SEHNR; CDR2 reads FQNEAQ (reference sequence). The CDR3 coding sequence is TGTGCCAGCAGCTTGCTGTTTTTT. It encodes CASSLLFF.

V gene TRBV5-1 combines with J gene TRBJ2-1; 10 nucleotides match TRBD1. The CDR3 has 16 residues. V lost 3 bases to trimming and J lost 2 bases; unmatched junction nucleotides: 5. Germline assignment: CDR1 SGHRS and CDR2 YFSETQ. CDR3 loop: CASSSGTGATYNEQFF. Here the CDR3 DNA reads TGCGCCAGCAGCTCAGGGACAGGGGCTACCTACAATGAGCAGTTCTTC.

The chain links TRBV5-1 to TRBJ1-5; D is ambiguous. Trimming pared 1 base from V and 6 bases from J, leaving 14 bases between. The CDR3 totals 15 residues. In germline, CDR1 is SGHRS, CDR2 YFSETQ. Here the CDR3 DNA reads TGCGCCAGCAGCTTGTGGGGTACCTCCGGTCAGCCCCAGCATTTT. Residues: CASSLWGTSGQPQHF.

This rearrangement joins TRBV11-3 to TRBJ2-6; 8 bases agree with TRBD1. The CDR3 runs 17 residues. Germline V CDR1 and CDR2: SGHNT, YENEEA. Trimming removed 5 bases from V and 3 bases from J; junction bases left unmatched: 9. CDR3 bases: TGTGCCAGCAGCCGAGTTCAGGGGGCGCTTGGGGCCAACGTCCTGACTTTC. Its protein is CASSRVQGALGANVLTF.

The rearrangement joins TRBV6-6 to TRBJ1-5; 9 nucleotides match TRBD1. This CDR3 has 14 amino acids. J gave up 12 bases and V 4 bases, and 10 bases lay outside the gene matches. Germline V gene sequence: CDR1 MNHNY, CDR2 SVGAGI (reference sequence). The chain's CDR3 is CASSSGQGVGNQHF. The CDR3 DNA reads TGTGCCAGCAGTTCGGGACAGGGTGTAGGAAACCAGCATTTT.

This chain connects TRBV7-9 to TRBJ2-4; D uncertain. The CDR3 consists of 17 residues. Trimming took 4 bases from V and 0 from J, leaving 16 bases between them. Germline CDR1 is SEHNR and CDR2 is FQNEAQ (reference sequence). DNA of the CDR3: TGTGCCAGCAGCTCATTGCCAGTTTCAATAGCCAAAAACATTCAGTACTTC. Translating gives CASSSLPVSIAKNIQYF.

The genes are TRBV20-1 and TRBJ2-7; D call uncertain. Germline assignment: CDR1 DFQATT and CDR2 SNEGSKA (reference sequence). V lost 3 bases, J lost 0 bases, and 12 bases lay in between. The CDR3 sequence is 14 residues long. CDR3 protein: CSASRALSSYEQYF. CDR3 DNA: TGCAGTGCTAGTCGCGCCTTGAGCTCCTACGAGCAGTACTTC.

Notes on this clone: A read error may account for a junction end that differs from germline. The chain combines TRBV5-1 with TRBJ2-6; D is ambiguous. This CDR3 contains 19 residues. CDR1 is SGHRS and CDR2 is YFSETQ in the germline V gene. The CDR3 region is CASTLGLMPLVSGANVLTF. The CDR3 region has the DNA TGCGCCAGCACCTTGGGCCTCATGCCACTTGTCTCTGGGGCCAACGTCCTGACTTTC.

The chain is built from TRBV19 and TRBJ2-1; 10 bases align to TRBD2. V lost 2 bases to trimming and J lost 5 bases; unmatched junction nucleotides: 3. Germline values: CDR1 LNHDA, CDR2 SQIVND (reference sequence). There are 15 residues in the CDR3. This CDR3 reads CASSISGRGNNEQFF. CDR3 sequence (DNA): TGTGCCAGTAGTATAAGCGGGAGGGGGAACAATGAGCAGTTCTTC. The full variable domain, with the rest looked up from reference TRBV19 and TRBJ2-1, is DGGITQSPKYLFRKEGQNVTLSCEQNLNHDAMYWYRQDPGQGLRLIYYSQIVNDFQKGDIAEGYSVSREKKESFPLTVTSAQKNPTAFYLCASSISGRGNNEQFFGPGTRLTVL.

V usage is TRBV5-1 and J usage is TRBJ1-1; the D gene is possibly TRBD1 (5 bases). This CDR3 contains 12 residues. Trimming took off 0 bases at V and 11 bases at J, with 11 bases between the two ends. In germline, CDR1 is SGHRS, CDR2 YFSETQ. The CDR3, as DNA: TGCGCCAGCAGCTTGGGGGACCGGGGGGCTTTCTTT. This gives the protein CASSLGDRGAFF. Full variable domain (outside the CDR3, taken from reference TRBV5-1 and TRBJ1-1): KAGVTQTPRYLIKTRGQQVTLSCSPISGHRSVSWYQQTPGQGLQFLFEYFSETQRNKGNFPGRFSGRQFSNSRSEMNVSTLELGDSALYLCASSLGDRGAFFGQGTRLTVV.

The chain is built from TRBV9 and TRBJ2-5; possible D gene TRBD1, 5 bases. V was clipped by 4 bases and J by 3 bases, with 16 bases between them. Germline loops: CDR1 SGDLS, CDR2 YYNGEE. This CDR3 is built from 15 residues. In nucleotides, the CDR3 is TGTGCCAGCAGCTCCATTCCGACAGACAAAGAGACCCAGTACTTC. Residues: CASSSIPTDKETQYF.

The chain is built from TRBV19 and TRBJ1-1, with a tentative D call TRBD1 (5 bases). Germline assignment: CDR1 LNHDA and CDR2 SQIVND (reference sequence). V lost 3 bases and J 2 bases, leaving 10 bases between the germline ends. CDR3 length equals 14 residues. The chain's CDR3 is CASSMGRINTEAFF. The CDR3 DNA reads as TGTGCCAGTAGTATGGGACGGATTAACACTGAAGCTTTCTTT.

The CDR3 nucleotides read TGTGCCAGCAGCCACGAGGACAGGGGTAAAGCTTTCTTT. Its translation: CASSHEDRGKAFF. The gene calls are TRBV3-1 (or the pseudogene TRBV3-2) and TRBJ1-1; 9 bases are a match to TRBD1. The CDR3 totals 13 residues. The junction had 5 bases not matched to a gene; V was cut back by 3 bases and J by 9 bases. Germline-derived CDR1 and CDR2 are LGHDT and YNNKEL (reference sequence).

CDR3 DNA: TGTGCCAGCAGCCAAGATGGGGCCACCTACAATGAGCAGTTCTTC. This codes for CASSQDGATYNEQFF. This rearrangement joins TRBV14 to TRBJ2-1; maybe TRBD1 (5 bases). The CDR3 is made up of 15 amino acids. Germline CDR1 SGHDN, CDR2 FVKESK. V was clipped by 0 bases and J by 2 bases, with 8 bases between them.

The chain links TRBV11-2 to TRBJ1-2; D is undetermined. Trimming stripped 3 bases from V and 8 bases from J, with 13 bases between. Germline V gene data show CDR1 as SGHAT and CDR2 as FQNNGV. The CDR3 is made up of 13 amino acids. The CDR3 reads CASSFARIKGYTF. The CDR3 DNA reads TGTGCCAGCAGCTTTGCCCGAATAAAAGGCTACACCTTC. The full variable domain, rest sourced from reference TRBV11-2 and TRBJ1-2, is EAGVAQSPRYKIIEKRQSVAFWCNPISGHATLYWYQQILGQGPKLLIQFQNNGVVDDSQLPKDRFSAERLKGVDSTLKIQPAKLEDSAVYLCASSFARIKGYTFGSGTRLTVV.

The V call is TRBV11-3, the J call TRBJ2-1; D not resolved. There are 14 residues in the CDR3. Looked up from germline, CDR1 is SGHNT and CDR2 is YENEEA. Between the trimmed V and J ends, which lost 1 base and 0 bases, there was a span of 4 bases. The CDR3 nucleotides are TGTGCCAGCAGCTTAGCGACCTCCTACAATGAGCAGTTCTTC. It yields the protein CASSLATSYNEQFF.

The chain is built from TRBV29-1 and TRBJ2-5; 11 positions match TRBD2. J gave up 1 base and V 7 bases, and 8 bases lay outside the gene matches. Germline assignment: CDR1 SQVTM and CDR2 ANQGSEA. There are 15 residues in the CDR3. The CDR3 DNA follows: TGCAGCGCGGAGGGACTAGCGGAGGCCCAAGAGACCCAGTACTTC. Amino acids: CSAEGLAEAQETQYF. The full variable domain, its missing parts supplied by reference TRBV29-1 and TRBJ2-5, is SAVISQKPSRDICQRGTSLTIQCQVDSQVTMMFWYRQQPGQSLTLIATANQGSEATYESGFVIDKFPISRPNLTFSTLTVSNMSPEDSSIYLCSAEGLAEAQETQYFGPGTRLLVL.